The rows below give T cell receptor beta chains drawn from one sample of a study of OX40 agonist ivuxolimab in advanced cancers. Method: immunoSEQ multiplex PCR; TCRdb's copy keeps in-frame clones and lacks some. The table records tens of thousands of clones, nearly 90% of them present only once. This specimen consisted of CD4+ or CD8+ T cells sorted from blood, obtained in a trial of the OX40 agonist ivuxolimab. The source of these receptors is an adult with an advanced solid tumor such as melanoma, head and neck, liver or kidney cancer. Both conserved end residues are part of each CDR3. A D gene is named only where the DNA matches it firmly. A row's size may be missing; if present it is once, few, many or a size class.

D gene	clone size	V gene	J gene	CDR3 DNA	CDR3 protein
-	-	TRBV27	TRBJ1-3	TGTGCCAGCAGTTCCTCGGGGGGAAACACCATATATTTT	CASSSSGGNTIYF
-	-	TRBV7-2	TRBJ2-5	TGTGCCAGCAGCAAACGTCTAACCGAGACCCAGTACTTC	CASSKRLTETQYF
TRBD2	-	TRBV4-1	TRBJ2-1	TGCGCCAGCAGCCAAGATGGGGGACTAGCGGGGGGCGATGAGCAGTTCTTC	CASSQDGGLAGGDEQFF
TRBD1	-	TRBV7-9	TRBJ1-1	TGTGCCAGCAGCTCGCCGGGGATTGCAGGGGGCTCGGAAACTGAAGCTTTCTTT	CASSSPGIAGGSETEAFF
TRBD1	-	TRBV7-2	TRBJ1-2	TGTGCCAGCAGCGCCTTGGGACAGGGTGCAACTTTCGGCTACACCTTC	CASSALGQGATFGYTF
-	few	TRBV6-5	TRBJ1-5	TGTGCCAGCAGTGGCACAGTGGGCCAGCCCCAGCATTTT	CASSGTVGQPQHF
-	-	TRBV6-5	TRBJ2-1	TGTGCCAGCAGCCATAGGGTGAATGAGCAGTTCTTC	CASSHRVNEQFF
TRBD1	-	TRBV7-2	TRBJ2-5	TGTGCCAGCAGCTCATTTCTTGTGACAGGGGTAGAGACCCAGTACTTC	CASSSFLVTGVETQYF
-	-	TRBV7-9	TRBJ1-1	TGTGCCAGCAGCTTCGTTACGACTGAAGCTTTCTTT	CASSFVTTEAFF
-	-	TRBV5-1	TRBJ2-2	TGCGCCAGCAGCTCCCTAGCGAACACCGGGGAGCTGTTTTTT	CASSSLANTGELFF
TRBD1	-	TRBV10-3	TRBJ1-2	TGTGCCATTGGGACAGGGGTTGGCTATGGCTACACCTTC	CAIGTGVGYGYTF
-	-	TRBV6-1	TRBJ2-7	TGTGCCAGCACCACCGGGCTCCCCTACGAGCAGTACTTC	CASTTGLPYEQYF
-	-	TRBV9	TRBJ2-3	TGTGCCAGCAGCGTATTTCCTTCCTCGGATACGCAGTATTTT	CASSVFPSSDTQYF
-	few	TRBV18	TRBJ1-1	TGTGCCAGCTCACAGGGGGACACTGAAGCTTTCTTT	CASSQGDTEAFF
TRBD2	-	TRBV6-5	TRBJ2-3	TGTGCCAGCAGTTACTCCGGGGGGAGCACAGATACGCAGTATTTT	CASSYSGGSTDTQYF
TRBD1	-	TRBV5-1	TRBJ1-1	TGCGCCAGCAGCTTTTCCGGGACAGGGGTCACTGAAGCTTTCTTT	CASSFSGTGVTEAFF
TRBD1	-	TRBV19	TRBJ1-3	TGTGCCAGTACCATAGGGGGACAGGGTCGTGGAAACACCATATATTTT	CASTIGGQGRGNTIYF
TRBD1	-	TRBV5-4	TRBJ1-4	TGTGCCAGCAGCTTGGCCGGGGGACAGCGGGTTAATGAAAAACTGTTTTTT	CASSLAGGQRVNEKLFF
-	-	TRBV6-1	TRBJ2-3	TGTGCCAGCAGTGAAAGGAAGCGGGGCACAGATACGCAGTATTTT	CASSERKRGTDTQYF
-	-	TRBV7-6	TRBJ2-7	TGTGCCAGCAGCTTAGAGAGTCGGACCGCGGCTTTTGGGCAGTACTTC	CASSLESRTAAFGQYF
TRBD1	-	TRBV10-3	TRBJ2-7	TGTGCCATCAGTGAGACCTCCTCCCGGACAGGGGGCTACGAGCAGTACTTC	CAISETSSRTGGYEQYF
TRBD2	-	TRBV5-1	TRBJ2-7	TGCGCCAGCAGAGAGCGGGACGCCACCTACGAGCAGTACTTC	CASRERDATYEQYF
-	-	TRBV7-3	TRBJ2-2	TGTGCCAGCAGCGCCCACAGGGACACCGGGGAGCTGTTTTTT	CASSAHRDTGELFF
TRBD2	once	TRBV19	TRBJ2-1	TGTGCCAGTAGTATAGATCCCGGACTAGCGGGGGTGTATGAGCAGTTCTTC	CASSIDPGLAGVYEQFF
-	-	TRBV7-9	TRBJ2-2	TGTGCCAGCAGCTTACTCACAGCCAGGACCGGGGAGCTGTTTTTT	CASSLLTARTGELFF
-	once	TRBV18	TRBJ2-7	TGTGCCAGCTCACCGGAAACCGGTGGCGAGCAGTACTTC	CASSPETGGEQYF
-	-	TRBV7-9	TRBJ1-2	TGTGCCAGCAGCGCGGACAAAACTAACTATGGCTACACCTTC	CASSADKTNYGYTF
-	-	TRBV19	TRBJ1-1	TGTGCCAGTAGTATAGGTCCCCTGGGGACTGAAGCTTTCTTT	CASSIGPLGTEAFF
TRBD1	-	TRBV5-8	TRBJ1-1	TGTGCCAGCAGCTTGGGGACAGGGGGGCTTAGGGGCACTGAAGCTTTCTTT	CASSLGTGGLRGTEAFF
-	-	TRBV27	TRBJ2-3	TGTGCCAGCAGTAGGAGGGAGAGAGATACGCAGTATTTT	CASSRRERDTQYF
TRBD1	-	TRBV6-1	TRBJ1-3	TGTGCCAGCGGACAGGGGGCACTAGGAAACACCATATATTTT	CASGQGALGNTIYF
-	-	TRBV5-5	TRBJ1-6	TGTGCCAGCAGCTTGTTAGGGGATAATTCACCCCTCCACTTT	CASSLLGDNSPLHF
TRBD1	-	TRBV29-1	TRBJ2-1	TGCAGCGGCGGGACCGGGACAGGCAATGAGCAGTTCTTC	CSGGTGTGNEQFF
TRBD1	-	TRBV11-3	TRBJ2-2	TGTGCCAGCAGCCCGGGACAGGGACACACCGGGGAGCTGTTTTTT	CASSPGQGHTGELFF
-	-	TRBV28	TRBJ1-2	TGTGCCAGCAGTTTAGGTAGATTCTATGGCTACACCTTC	CASSLGRFYGYTF
-	-	TRBV5-8	TRBJ1-2	TGTGCCAGCAGCTTGCCGGTGCCCTATAACTATGGCTACACCTTC	CASSLPVPYNYGYTF
-	-	TRBV6-4	TRBJ1-1	TGTGCCAGCAGTCCCTCTCTAGACACTGAAGCTTTCTTT	CASSPSLDTEAFF
TRBD1	-	TRBV14	TRBJ1-1	TGTGCCAGCAGCCGAACAGGGGGCAAGAACACTGAAGCTTTCTTT	CASSRTGGKNTEAFF
TRBD1	-	TRBV14	TRBJ1-2	TGTGCCAGCAGCCGACAGGGATATCTGTGCACCTTC	CASSRQGYLCTF